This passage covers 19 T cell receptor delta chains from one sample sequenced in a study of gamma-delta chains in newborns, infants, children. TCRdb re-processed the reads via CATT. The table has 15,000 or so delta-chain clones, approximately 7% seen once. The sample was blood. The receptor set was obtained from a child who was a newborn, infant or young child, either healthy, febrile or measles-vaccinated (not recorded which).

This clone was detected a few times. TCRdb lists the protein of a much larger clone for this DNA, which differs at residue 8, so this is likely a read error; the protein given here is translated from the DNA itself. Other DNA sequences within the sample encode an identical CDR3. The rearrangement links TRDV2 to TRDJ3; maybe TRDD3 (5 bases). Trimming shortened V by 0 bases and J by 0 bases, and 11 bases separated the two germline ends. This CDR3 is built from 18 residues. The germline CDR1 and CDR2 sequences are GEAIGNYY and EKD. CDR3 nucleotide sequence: TGTGCCTGTGACACCGTGGGGCTAAGCTCCTGGGACACCCGACAGATGTTTTTC. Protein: CACDTVGLSSWDTRQMFF.

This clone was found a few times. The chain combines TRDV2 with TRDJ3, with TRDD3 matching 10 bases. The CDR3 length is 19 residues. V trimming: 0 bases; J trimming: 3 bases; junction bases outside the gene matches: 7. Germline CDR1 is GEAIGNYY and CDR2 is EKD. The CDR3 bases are TGTGCCTGTGACACCGTAGGGGGATACGCGATCTGGGACACCCGACAGATGTTTTTC. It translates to CACDTVGGYAIWDTRQMFF.

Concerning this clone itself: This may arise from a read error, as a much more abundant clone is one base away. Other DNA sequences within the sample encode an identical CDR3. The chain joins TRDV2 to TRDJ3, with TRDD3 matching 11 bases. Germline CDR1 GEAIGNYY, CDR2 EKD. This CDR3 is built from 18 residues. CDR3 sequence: CACDTGGYAVWDTRQMFF. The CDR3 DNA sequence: TGTGCCTGTGACACTGGGGGATACGCGGTCTGGGACACCCGGCAGATGTTTTTC.

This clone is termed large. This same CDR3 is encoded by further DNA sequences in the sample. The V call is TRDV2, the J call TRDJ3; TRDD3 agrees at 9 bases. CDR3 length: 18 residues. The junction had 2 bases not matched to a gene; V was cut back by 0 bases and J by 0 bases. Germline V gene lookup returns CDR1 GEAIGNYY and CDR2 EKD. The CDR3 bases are TGTGCCTGTGACACCGTACTGGGGGACTCCTGGGACACCCGACAGATGTTTTTC. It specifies CACDTVLGDSWDTRQMFF.

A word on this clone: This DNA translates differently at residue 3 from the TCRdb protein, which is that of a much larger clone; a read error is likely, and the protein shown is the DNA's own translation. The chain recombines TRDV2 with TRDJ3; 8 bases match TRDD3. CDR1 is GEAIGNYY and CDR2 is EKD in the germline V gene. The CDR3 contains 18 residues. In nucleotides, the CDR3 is TGTGCCCGTGACACCGGCTGGGGGAGCTCCTGGGACACCCGACAGATGTTTTTC. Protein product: CARDTGWGSSWDTRQMFF.

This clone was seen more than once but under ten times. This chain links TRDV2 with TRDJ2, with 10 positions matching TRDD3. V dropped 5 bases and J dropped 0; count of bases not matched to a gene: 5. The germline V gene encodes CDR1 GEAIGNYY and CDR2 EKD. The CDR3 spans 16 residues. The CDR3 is CACGPLGDTLTAQLFF. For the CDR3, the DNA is TGTGCCTGTGGACCCCTGGGGGATACTTTGACAGCACAACTCTTCTTT.

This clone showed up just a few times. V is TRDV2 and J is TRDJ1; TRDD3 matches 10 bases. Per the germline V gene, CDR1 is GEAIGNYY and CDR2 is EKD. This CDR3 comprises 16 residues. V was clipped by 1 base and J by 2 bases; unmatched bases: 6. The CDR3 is CACDTLVLGDTDKLIF. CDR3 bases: TGTGCCTGTGACACTCTAGTACTGGGGGATACCGATAAACTCATCTTT.

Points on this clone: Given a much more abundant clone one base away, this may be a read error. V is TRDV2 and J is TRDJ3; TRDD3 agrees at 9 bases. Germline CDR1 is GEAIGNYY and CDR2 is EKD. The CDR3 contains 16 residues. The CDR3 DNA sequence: TGTGCCTGTGACACCGGGGGATACTGGGGCACCCGACAGATGTTTTTC. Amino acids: CACDTGGYWGTRQMFF.

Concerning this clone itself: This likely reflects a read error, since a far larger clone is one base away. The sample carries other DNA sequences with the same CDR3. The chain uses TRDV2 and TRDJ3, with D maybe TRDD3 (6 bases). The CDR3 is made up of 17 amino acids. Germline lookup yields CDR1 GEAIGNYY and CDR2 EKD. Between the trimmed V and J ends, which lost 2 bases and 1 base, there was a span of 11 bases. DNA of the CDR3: TGTGCCTGTGACAATACCGGGGGATCCTGGGACACCCGACAGATGTTTTTC. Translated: CACDNTGGSWDTRQMFF.

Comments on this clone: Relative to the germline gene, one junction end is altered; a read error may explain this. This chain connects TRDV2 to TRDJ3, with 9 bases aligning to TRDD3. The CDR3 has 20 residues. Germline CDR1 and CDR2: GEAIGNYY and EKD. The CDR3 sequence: CACDPLLGEQSSWDTRQMFF. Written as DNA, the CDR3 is TGTGCCTGTGACCCTTTACTGGGGGAGCAGTCCTCCTGGGACACCCGCCAGATGTTTTTC.

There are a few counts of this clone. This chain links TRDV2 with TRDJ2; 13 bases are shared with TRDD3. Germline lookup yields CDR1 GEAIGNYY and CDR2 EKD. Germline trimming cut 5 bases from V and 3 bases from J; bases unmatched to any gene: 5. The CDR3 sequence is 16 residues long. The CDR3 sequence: CACVKLGDTLTAQLFF. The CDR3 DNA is TGTGCCTGTGTCAAACTGGGGGATACGCTGACAGCACAACTCTTCTTT.

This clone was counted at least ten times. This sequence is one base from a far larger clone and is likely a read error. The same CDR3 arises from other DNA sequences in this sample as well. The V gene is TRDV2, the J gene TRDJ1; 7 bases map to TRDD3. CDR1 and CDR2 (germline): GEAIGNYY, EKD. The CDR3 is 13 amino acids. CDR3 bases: TGTGCCTGTGACACCTGGGGGACCGATAAGCTCATCTTT. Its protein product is CACDTWGTDKLIF.

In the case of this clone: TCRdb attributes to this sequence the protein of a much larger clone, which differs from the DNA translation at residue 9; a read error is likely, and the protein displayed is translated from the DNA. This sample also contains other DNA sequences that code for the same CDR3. The CDR3 DNA follows: TGTGCCTGTGACACCACTGGGAGCCCCTGGGACACCCGACAGATGTTTTTC. It yields the protein CACDTTGSPWDTRQMFF. The chain employs TRDV2 and TRDJ3, with a possible D match to TRDD3 (6 bases). CDR3 length: 17 amino acids. The ends were cut back, 0 bases at V and 2 bases at J, with 10 bases in the middle. The germline CDR1 and CDR2 sequences are GEAIGNYY and EKD.

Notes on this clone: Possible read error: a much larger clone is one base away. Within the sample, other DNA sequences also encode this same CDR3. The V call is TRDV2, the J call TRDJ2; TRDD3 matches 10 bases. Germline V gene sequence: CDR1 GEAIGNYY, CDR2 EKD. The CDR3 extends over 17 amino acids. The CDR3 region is CACDMVGDTTLTAQLFF. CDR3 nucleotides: TGTGCCTGTGACATGGTGGGGGATACAACTTTGACGGCACAACTCTTCTTT.

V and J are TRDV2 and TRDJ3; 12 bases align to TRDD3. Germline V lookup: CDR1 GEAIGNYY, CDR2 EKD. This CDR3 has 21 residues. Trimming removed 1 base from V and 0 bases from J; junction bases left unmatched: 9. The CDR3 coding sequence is TGTGCCTGTGACACTACTGGGGGATACACGTTGAGCTCCTGGGACACCCGACAGATGTTTTTC. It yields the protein CACDTTGGYTLSSWDTRQMFF.

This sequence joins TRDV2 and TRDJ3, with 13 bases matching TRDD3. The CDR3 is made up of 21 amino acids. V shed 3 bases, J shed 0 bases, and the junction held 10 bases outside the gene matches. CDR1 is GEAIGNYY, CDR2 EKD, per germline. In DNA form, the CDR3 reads TGTGCCTGTGACGTCTTACTGGGGGATACGCAAAGCTCCTGGGACACCCGACAGATGTTTTTC. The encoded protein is CACDVLLGDTQSSWDTRQMFF.

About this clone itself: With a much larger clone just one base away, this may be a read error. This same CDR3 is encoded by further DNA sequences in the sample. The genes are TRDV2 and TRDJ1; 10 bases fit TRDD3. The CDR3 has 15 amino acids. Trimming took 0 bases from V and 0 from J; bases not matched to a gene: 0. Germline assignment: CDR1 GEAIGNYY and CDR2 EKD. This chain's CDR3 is CACDTWGIHTDKLIF. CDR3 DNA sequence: TGTGCCTGTGACACCTGGGGGATACACACCGATAAACTCATCTTT.

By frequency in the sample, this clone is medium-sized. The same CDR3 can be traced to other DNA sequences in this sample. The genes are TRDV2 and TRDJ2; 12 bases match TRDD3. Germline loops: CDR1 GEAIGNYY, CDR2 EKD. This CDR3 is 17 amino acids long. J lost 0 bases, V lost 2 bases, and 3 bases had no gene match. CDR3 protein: CACDILGDTTLTAQLFF. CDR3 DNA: TGTGCCTGTGACATACTGGGGGATACAACTTTGACAGCACAACTCTTCTTT.

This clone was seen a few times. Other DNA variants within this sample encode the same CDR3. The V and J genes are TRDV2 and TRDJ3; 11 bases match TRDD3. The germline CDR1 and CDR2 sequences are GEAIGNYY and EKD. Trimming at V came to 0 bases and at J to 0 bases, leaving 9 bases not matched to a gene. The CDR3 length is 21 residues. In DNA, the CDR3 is TGTGCCTGTGACACCGGTTGGGGGATACGCTATGGCTCCTGGGACACCCGACAGATGTTTTTC. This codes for CACDTGWGIRYGSWDTRQMFF.